The present T cell receptor beta chain was sequenced within a study of neurological immune-mediated disorders (dated 2019 in TCRdb). Concerning the study at large: The study compared peripheral blood TCR-beta repertoires of HTLV-I-associated myelopathy (HAM/TSP) patients, multiple sclerosis patients and healthy controls using UMI-based sequencing. The cohort comprised 65 to 75 subjects: 15 or so HAM/TSP patients, 34 multiple sclerosis patients and around 20 healthy controls. Technical triplicate libraries were sequenced to precisely calculate the variability in frequency of each individual clone. Alongside PBMC samples, the set of some 97 TCR-beta libraries contained longitudinal samples, technical triplicates, and paired CD4+ and CD8+ T-cell subsets that had been sorted. Paper-wide results and their limitations: The highest TCR clonal expansion was observed in HAM/TSP patients, whereas the lowest was observed in MS patients, even when compared with healthy controls. Across subjects, expanded clones never shared an identical CDR3 amino acid sequence, which suggests that the TCR-beta repertoires in every group were private.

As concerns this clonotype: Which antigen it targets is not known. Given a much more abundant clone one base away, this may be a read error.

To synthesize cDNA, template-switch 5'RACE was performed with a primer carrying a 10-nucleotide random unique molecular identifier so that each TCR transcript was tagged. Every sequencing run covered 15-18 subjects and yielded more than 160 million TCR-beta sequences. The RNeasy kit was used to extract total RNA. TCR-beta VDJ regions were amplified with primers for the TCR constant region and the 5'RACE anchor, using the KAPA Real-time Library Amplification kit. Sample indexes and Illumina adaptors were added in a first PCR, after which library yield was increased in a second PCR. After Ampure bead purification, the TCR product of roughly 650 bp was size-selected on a 2% E-gel SizeSelection system. Before pooling, library quality was checked on a Bioanalyzer, concentration was measured with Qubit, and libraries were quantified with the Kapa Library Quantification kit. An Illumina HiSeq 2500 sequenced the libraries paired-end 2 x 150 bp. To increase sequence diversity, about 23-30% phiX was spiked into each library pool. The authors' pipeline ran thus. The UMI-based MiGEC pipeline processed quality-filtered reads and removed over 75% of raw TCR sequences during error correction. IMGT germline references were used for alignment of VDJ genes, and clonotypes were defined by a unique CDR3 amino acid sequence together with V-J genes. VDJtools evaluated clonal expansion, Shannon diversity and CDR3 relatedness (CalcPairwiseDistances, ClusterSamples); CLCbio workbench built phylogenetic trees. Using coefficient-of-variation modelling across technical triplicates, the study counted a clone as expanded if it had at least 8 unique UMIs. TCRdb itself trimmed the public reads at Q25 with fastp, ran MiXCR and retained productive beta chains. CDR3 protein duplicates are merged, each entry listing the most common genes and DNA. TCRdb's processing, not the authors' own work, is the source of the V and J calls. In this sample the table shows over 25,000 distinct CDR3 sequences, around 17% of which occur a single time. The ten largest clones add up to 4.9% of the sample.

In the paper's terms, the time point label means: technical triplicate 3. For the sorted-subset TCR libraries, the starting material was over 950,000 sorted CD4+ or CD8+ T cells. PBMCs were separated from peripheral blood using Ficoll-Hypaque density gradient centrifugation and then cryopreserved in liquid nitrogen. The study also sequenced paired sorted CD4+ and CD8+ subsets from healthy controls, HAM/TSP patients and MS patients. Cut back by 3 bases and 8 bases, the V and J ends lie 25 bases apart. Counted from cysteine to phenylalanine, this CDR3 has 18 amino acids. Only the CDR3 part of the read is kept: 54 bases, read in frame from the first base. The germline V gene yields LGHNA for CDR1 and YNFKEQ for CDR2.

Recombination joined TRBV4-2 with TRBJ1-4; TRBD1 is a possible D gene, resting on 6 matching bases. Sequencing was done on a sample of CD4+ T cells from blood. This TCR was sampled from a female donor with HTLV-1-associated myelopathy (HAM/TSP). The CDR3 protein sequence reads: CASSQQYSRGKRGEKLFF. The nucleotide sequence is given as TGTGCCAGCAGCCAGCAGTATTCAAGGGGGAAAAGGGGAGAAAAACTGTTTTTT.